Listed below are T cell receptor beta chains from one sample, sequenced in a study of CXCR3-negative and CXCR3-positive naive CD8 T cells. TCRdb re-called the 5' RACE reads and gives one entry per CDR3 protein, without DNA. The sample table sets out 75,000 to 100,000 distinct CDR3 sequences. Sequencing input: naive CXCR3+ CD8+ T cells from blood. The origin of the receptors is a human donor in good health. Some clones in this sample may be carry-over from other donors' samples. The CDR3 runs from the conserved cysteine through the conserved F or W.

TRBJ1-5 TRBV15 CATSRSGGNQPQHF
TRBJ2-1 TRBV20-1 CSAFIAGGLDEQFF
TRBJ1-1 TRBV7-6 CASSLALWGAEAFF
TRBJ1-4 TRBV20-1 CSARARHMTNEKLFF
TRBJ1-2 TRBV7-2 CASSLVGRQGSDGYTF
TRBJ2-3 TRBV7-3 CASSSGLAGGPTDTQYF
TRBJ2-1 TRBV7-9 CASTRQVGGNEQFF
TRBJ2-2 TRBV12-3/TRBV12-4 CASIPSAVTGELFF
TRBJ2-1 TRBV21-1 CASSKTPQERDEQFF
TRBJ1-5 TRBV19 CASSIGMSNQPQHF
TRBJ2-3 TRBV6-5 CASSRGFSDTQYF
TRBJ1-2 TRBV9 CASSETRQTAPGSKGYTF
TRBJ1-6 TRBV4-3 CASSQVSGSASPLHF
TRBJ2-7 TRBV6-2/TRBV6-3 CASSYPGGAVFAYEQYF
TRBJ2-5 TRBV7-2 CASSNTGTYQETQYF
TRBJ1-1 TRBV28 CASNLQGLNTEAFF
TRBJ2-1 TRBV5-1 CASSPPGTSGINEQFF
TRBJ1-2 TRBV7-9 CASSSGQGANYGYTF
TRBJ2-2 TRBV4-2 CASSHPMGTPSTGELFF
TRBJ2-5 TRBV28 CASSLLGQGWETQYF
TRBJ1-1 TRBV14 CASSQTDREAFF
TRBJ2-5 TRBV6-4 CASRVRQKLQETQYF
TRBJ2-2 TRBV12-3/TRBV12-4 CASAAGGTGELFF
TRBJ2-6 TRBV12-3/TRBV12-4 CASSLLAGTGDGGANVLTF
TRBJ2-5 TRBV10-3 CAISAQGATETQYF
TRBJ2-1 TRBV5-5 CASSLWDQYNEQFF
TRBJ2-7 TRBV27 CASRRGGEKYF
TRBJ2-5 TRBV7-2 CASSSWWGGGQETQYF
TRBJ1-6 TRBV4-3 CASSQGNSLPGSPLHF
TRBJ2-5 TRBV21-1 CASSREDGTGRQETQYF
TRBJ2-7 TRBV29-1 CSVGSGETYEQYF
TRBJ1-4 TRBV6-5 CASSGYRGGDEKLFF
TRBJ2-7 TRBV5-4 CASSPLGKSYEQYF
TRBJ2-1 TRBV5-1 CASSIWTSGANNDQFF
TRBJ2-5 TRBV29-1 CSVEVGKETQYF
TRBJ2-1 TRBV20-1 CSASRLAVSYNEQFF